This T cell receptor beta chain stems from a study of blood T cells in healthy people across ages. Notes on the study in general: Older individuals had lower TCR beta diversity per million T cells (the decline was roughly linear). Researchers judged that diversity estimates from one million T cells fell short of true values.

Combining a sample-barcoded 5' primer with a J-beta primer mix, a second PCR ran for roughly 6 to 12 cycles. TCRdb redid the calling of the 5' RACE reads with MiXCR, one entry per CDR3 protein. The sample has roughly 1.9 million distinct CDR3 sequences; approximately 39% are singletons. Every donor provided roughly 10 milliliters of peripheral blood. The authors isolated at least 6.5 million PBMCs per sample. In regard to this clonotype: Its specificity is unknown.

V was pared by 5 bases and J by 8 bases, with 13 bases of the junction left unmatched. The CDR3 loop spans 15 amino acids. Germline values: CDR1 MNHNS, CDR2 SASEGT. V gene TRBV6-1 combines with J gene TRBJ1-1; 8 bases agree with TRBD1. Input material: blood. The sequence derives from a human donor in good health. In DNA form, the CDR3 reads TGTGCCAGCAGTACCCGTCAGGGGGCTTTCGCGGAAGCTTTCTTT. Amino acids: CASSTRQGAFAEAFF.